Listed here is a single T cell receptor beta chain. Its antigen is undetermined. These data come from a study of T-cell reconstitution after alpha-beta-depleted transplantation in children. Findings and caveats of the study: In some patients, recipient T cells and intrathymic progenitors surviving conditioning explained high day-60 diversity.

The CDR3 runs to 14 residues. In germline, CDR1 is MNHEY, CDR2 SVGAGI. The ends were cut back, 2 bases at V and 5 bases at J, with 10 bases in the middle. A TCRbeta library incorporating unique molecular identifiers was prepared. MiXCR was run by TCRdb on the PCR reads, yielding one entry per CDR3 protein. Among 450,000 to 550,000 distinct CDR3 sequences listed, roughly 10% were seen once. The J gene is TRBJ2-1, the V gene TRBV6-5; perhaps D is TRBD1 or TRBD2 (5 bases each). The sample in question was PBMCs, mostly from graft donor cells, obtained 180 days after TCRalphabeta/CD19-depleted stem cell transplant. This receptor was taken from a female patient between 2 and 15 years old who had a stem cell transplant for aplastic anemia, so the T cells may come from the graft donor. The CDR3 bases are TGTGCCAGCAGTTACCGGGGCCCCCACAATGAGCAGTTCTTC. The encoded protein is CASSYRGPHNEQFF.